This T cell receptor beta chain was captured in a study of blood T cell repertoires in COVID-19. Background on the study: COVID-19 samples, acute and convalescent, were from the United States, Italy and Spain. The analysed material was cDNA or gDNA that came from T cells, B-cell-depleted T cells, or PBMCs.

As handled by the study authors: From reference gene primer amplification, estimates of nucleated cell counts were derived. Here immunoSEQ multiplex PCR was the method, and the copy in TCRdb shows in-frame clones only, minus some. That table gives V, J and clone size, and the DNA gave D and trimming. The repertoire holds approximately 160,000 clones, with about 86% as singletons. This clonotype was sampled from a man aged 45-60 years with active or convalescent COVID-19. Specimen: peripheral blood.

The CDR3 region is CASSPGTSLGNEQFF. The CDR3 nucleotides are TGTGCCAGCTCACCGGGGACTAGCTTAGGCAATGAGCAGTTCTTC. The rearrangement links TRBV18 to TRBJ2-1; 9 positions agree with TRBD2. The germline CDR1 and CDR2 sequences are KGHSH and LQKENI. CDR3 length equals 15 residues. V trimming: 3 bases; J trimming: 6 bases; junction bases outside the gene matches: 6. Complete variable domain (other parts from reference TRBV18 and TRBJ2-1): NAGVMQNPRHLVRRRGQEARLRCSPMKGHSHVYWYRQLPEEGLKFMVYLQKENIIDESGMPKERFSAEFPKEGPSILRIQQVVRGDSAAYFCASSPGTSLGNEQFFGPGTRLTVL.